The source of this TCR beta chain is a study of blood T cell repertoires in COVID-19. Across the study: Italy, Spain and the United States were the sources of the convalescent and acute COVID-19 samples.

How the authors handled the data: Researchers report that nucleated cell counts were estimated from reference gene primer amplification. The method was immunoSEQ multiplex PCR; TCRdb's version includes in-frame clones alone and lacks a portion of them. Clone size and V and J calls were adopted from that table, with D and trimming inferred from the DNA. Of about 150,000 clones listed, approximately 78% were seen once; the top ten hold 1.5% to 2%. The germline gives CDR1 MNHNY, CDR2 SVGAGI (reference sequence). The V and J ends lost 10 bases and 3 bases respectively, with 12 bases between them. This CDR3 has 13 amino acids.

The sample was peripheral blood. The V gene is TRBV6-6, the J gene TRBJ2-2, with D tentatively TRBD2 (5 bases). The sequence was collected from a man older than 75 with acute or convalescent COVID-19. CDR3 sequence (DNA): TGTGCCAACAAGGGAGATCACACCGGGGAGCTGTTTTTT. Protein: CANKGDHTGELFF.